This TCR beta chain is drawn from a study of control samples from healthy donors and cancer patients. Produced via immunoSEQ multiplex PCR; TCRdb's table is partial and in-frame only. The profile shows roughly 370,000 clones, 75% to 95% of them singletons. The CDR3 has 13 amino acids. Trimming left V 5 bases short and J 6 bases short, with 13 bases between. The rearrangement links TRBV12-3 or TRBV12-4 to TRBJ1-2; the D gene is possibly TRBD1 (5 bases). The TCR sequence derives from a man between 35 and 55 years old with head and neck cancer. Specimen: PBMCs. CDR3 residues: CASSGDGMDGYTF. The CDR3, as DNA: TGTGCCAGCAGTGGGGACGGAATGGATGGCTACACCTTC.